This TCR beta chain was recovered during a study of blood T cell repertoires in COVID-19. Assay used: immunoSEQ multiplex PCR; TCRdb lists only in-frame clones, some missing. The data hold 50,000 to 75,000 clones, with roughly 80% observed a single time. The CDR3 has 15 amino acids. V dropped 2 bases and J dropped 4; count of bases not matched to a gene: 8. CDR1 is SGHRS, CDR2 YFSETQ, per germline. The chain recombines TRBV5-1 with TRBJ2-5; 7 bases line up with TRBD1. The sample was peripheral blood. This sequence originates from a woman of 80 years or more with active or convalescent COVID-19. CDR3 sequence reads: CASSFKQGLLETQYF. Written as DNA, the CDR3 is TGCGCCAGCAGCTTTAAACAGGGGCTCTTAGAGACCCAGTACTTC.